Sequencing of this TCR beta chain was carried out in a study of T-cell memory formation after mild COVID-19. General observations from the study: There were some responding clones in pre-infection memory, which suggested that cross-reactive memory had joined.

From germline, CDR1 is LGHNA and CDR2 YSLEER. V lost 1 base and J lost 0, with 11 bases in between. The CDR3 is 16 amino acids. As to this clonotype: Antigen specificity is unknown.

The TCR alpha and TCR beta cDNA libraries, bearing sample barcodes and UMIs, were generated by 5'RACE using constant-segment primers. TCRdb itself ran the 5' RACE reads through MiXCR, one entry per CDR3 protein. Of 170,000 or so distinct CDR3 sequences in the sample, 20% to 25% were seen once. The rearrangement uses TRBV4-3 and TRBJ2-3; unclear D gene. Sequencing was done on a sample of PBMCs or a T cell subset sorted from them (not recorded which). The receptor comes from an adult woman who had mild COVID-19 (a few samples of this study predate the infection). Cell type and time point are not known. The CDR3 coding sequence is TGCGCCAGCAGCCAAGGTGGCAGCTTTAGCACAGATACGCAGTATTTT. Amino acid sequence: CASSQGGSFSTDTQYF.